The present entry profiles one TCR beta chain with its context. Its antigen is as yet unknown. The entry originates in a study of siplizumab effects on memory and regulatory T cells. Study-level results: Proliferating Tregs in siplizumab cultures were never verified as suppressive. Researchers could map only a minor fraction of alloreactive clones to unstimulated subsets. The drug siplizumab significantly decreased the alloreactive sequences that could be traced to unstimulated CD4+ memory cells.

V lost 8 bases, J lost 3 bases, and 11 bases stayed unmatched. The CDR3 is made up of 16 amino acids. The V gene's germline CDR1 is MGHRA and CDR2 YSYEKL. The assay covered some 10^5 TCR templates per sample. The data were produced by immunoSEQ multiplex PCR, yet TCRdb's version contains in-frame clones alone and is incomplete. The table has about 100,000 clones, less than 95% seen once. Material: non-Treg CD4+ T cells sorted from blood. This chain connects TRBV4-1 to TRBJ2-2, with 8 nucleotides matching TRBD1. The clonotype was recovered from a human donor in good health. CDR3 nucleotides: TGCGCCAGCTCGACTCCAGGGGGCGCGGACACCGGGGAGCTGTTTTTT. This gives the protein CASSTPGGADTGELFF.